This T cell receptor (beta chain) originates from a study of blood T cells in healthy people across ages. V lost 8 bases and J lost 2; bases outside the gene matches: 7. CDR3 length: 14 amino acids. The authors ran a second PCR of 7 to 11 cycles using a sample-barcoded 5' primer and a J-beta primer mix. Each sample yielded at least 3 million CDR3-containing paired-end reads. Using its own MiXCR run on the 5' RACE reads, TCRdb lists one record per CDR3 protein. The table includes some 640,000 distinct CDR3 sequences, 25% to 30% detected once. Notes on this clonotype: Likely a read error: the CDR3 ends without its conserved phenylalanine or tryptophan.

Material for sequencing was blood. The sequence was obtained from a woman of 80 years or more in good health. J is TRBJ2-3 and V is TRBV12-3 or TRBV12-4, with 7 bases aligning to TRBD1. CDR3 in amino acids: CASLMTGPTDTQYS. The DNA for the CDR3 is TGTGCCAGCCTAATGACAGGGCCCACAGATACGCAGTATTCT.